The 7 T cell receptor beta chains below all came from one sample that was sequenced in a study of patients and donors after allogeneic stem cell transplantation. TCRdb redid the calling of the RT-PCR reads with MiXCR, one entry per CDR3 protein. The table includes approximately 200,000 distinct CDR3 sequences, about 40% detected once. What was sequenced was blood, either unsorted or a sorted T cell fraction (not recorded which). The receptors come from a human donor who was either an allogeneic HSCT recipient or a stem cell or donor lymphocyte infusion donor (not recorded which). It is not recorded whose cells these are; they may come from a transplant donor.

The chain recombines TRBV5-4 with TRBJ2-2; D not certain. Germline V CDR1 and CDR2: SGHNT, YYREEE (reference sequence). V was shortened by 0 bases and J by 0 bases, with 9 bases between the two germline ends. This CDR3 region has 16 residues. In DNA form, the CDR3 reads TGTGCCAGCAGCTTGGATAGTGGGTCGAACACCGGGGAGCTGTTTTTT. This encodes CASSLDSGSNTGELFF.

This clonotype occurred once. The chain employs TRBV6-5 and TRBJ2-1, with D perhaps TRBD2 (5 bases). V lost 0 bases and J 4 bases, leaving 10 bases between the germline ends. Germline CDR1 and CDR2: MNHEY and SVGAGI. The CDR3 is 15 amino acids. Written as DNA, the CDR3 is TGTGCCAGCAGTTACTCGTCTAGCAGGTACAATGAGCAGTTCTTC. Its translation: CASSYSSSRYNEQFF.

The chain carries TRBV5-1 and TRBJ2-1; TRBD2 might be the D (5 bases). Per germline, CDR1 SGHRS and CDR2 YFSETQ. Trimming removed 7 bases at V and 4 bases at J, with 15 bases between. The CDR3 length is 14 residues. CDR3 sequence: CASREGEGYNEQFF. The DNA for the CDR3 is TGCGCCAGCCGGGAAGGTGAGGGATACAATGAGCAGTTCTTC.

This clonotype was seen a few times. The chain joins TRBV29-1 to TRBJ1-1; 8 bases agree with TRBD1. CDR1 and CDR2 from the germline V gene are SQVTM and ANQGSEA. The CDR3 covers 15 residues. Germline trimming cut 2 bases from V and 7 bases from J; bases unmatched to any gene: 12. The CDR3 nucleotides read TGCAGCGTTGAACTGGGATTTCAGGGGGCGGGTGAAGCTTTCTTT. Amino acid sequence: CSVELGFQGAGEAFF.

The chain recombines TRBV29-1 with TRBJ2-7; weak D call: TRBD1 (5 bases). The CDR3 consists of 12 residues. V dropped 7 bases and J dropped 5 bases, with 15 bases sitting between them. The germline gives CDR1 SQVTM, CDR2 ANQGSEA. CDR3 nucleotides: TGCAGCGGAGGCGGTAGGGGCGACGAGCAGTACTTC. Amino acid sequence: CSGGGRGDEQYF.

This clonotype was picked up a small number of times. CDR3 amino acids: CASSHGTGNNEKLFF. The CDR3 region has the DNA TGTGCCAGCAGCCATGGGACAGGCAATAATGAAAAACTGTTTTTT. The rearrangement links TRBV7-8 to TRBJ1-4, with 8 nucleotides matching TRBD1. The germline gives CDR1 SGHVS, CDR2 FQNEAQ. The junction had 6 bases not matched to a gene; V was cut back by 5 bases and J by 4 bases. CDR3 size: 15 residues.

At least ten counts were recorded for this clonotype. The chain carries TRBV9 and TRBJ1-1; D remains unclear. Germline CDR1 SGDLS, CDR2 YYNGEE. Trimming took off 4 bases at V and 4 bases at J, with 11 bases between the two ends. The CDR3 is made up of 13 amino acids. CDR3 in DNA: TGTGCCAGCAGCTTTGCGGGGAGCACTGAAGCTTTCTTT. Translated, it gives CASSFAGSTEAFF.